Listed below are T cell receptor beta chains from one sample, sequenced in a study of cytomegalovirus exposure and HLA in healthy donors. The protocol was immunoSEQ multiplex PCR, while the TCRdb copy is restricted to in-frame clones and leaves out a portion. The data hold 150,000 to 200,000 clones, with 85% observed a single time. Input material: PBMCs. Receptors were obtained from a man aged 25-45 years in good health and CMV-seropositive. Each CDR3 is given with its conserved first and last residue. D genes are given only for firm matches. Size values are once, few and many counts, or a class for expanded clones, and some rows have none.

clone size	V gene	D gene	J gene	CDR3 protein	CDR3 DNA
-	TRBV27	-	TRBJ2-6	CASSLRGQSSGANVLTF	TGTGCCAGCAGTTTACGAGGACAGAGCTCTGGGGCCAACGTCCTGACTTTC
few	TRBV6-1	-	TRBJ2-6	CASSLSGANVLTF	TGTGCCAGCAGTCTATCCGGGGCCAACGTCCTGACTTTC
-	TRBV10-2	-	TRBJ1-5	CASREKSVGNQPQHF	TGCGCCAGCAGGGAAAAATCGGTCGGGAATCAGCCCCAGCATTTT
-	TRBV6-5	-	TRBJ2-1	CASRADEQFF	TGTGCCAGCCGAGCCGATGAGCAGTTCTTC
-	TRBV10-3	-	TRBJ1-1	CAISEYGTRNTEAFF	TGTGCCATCAGTGAATATGGCACCCGGAACACTGAAGCTTTCTTT
-	TRBV7-3	TRBD2	TRBJ2-1	CASSYSSGGYNEQFF	TGTGCCAGCAGCTACTCTAGCGGGGGTTACAATGAGCAGTTCTTC
once	TRBV6-1	-	TRBJ2-7	CASRARQTSYEQYF	TGTGCCAGCAGGGCCAGACAGACATCCTACGAGCAGTACTTC
-	TRBV27	TRBD1	TRBJ1-5	CASSPDRGNQPQHF	TGTGCCAGCAGTCCCGACAGGGGAAATCAGCCCCAGCATTTT
-	TRBV9	TRBD1	TRBJ2-5	CASSETGSGQETQYF	TGTGCCAGCAGCGAGACAGGGAGTGGGCAAGAGACCCAGTACTTC
-	TRBV6-5	-	TRBJ1-1	CASSFLTGNTEAFF	TGTGCCAGCAGTTTCCTGACAGGGAACACTGAAGCTTTCTTT
-	TRBV15	-	TRBJ2-2	CATSRDPGQRYTGELFF	TGTGCCACCAGCAGAGATCCAGGACAGAGGTACACCGGGGAGCTGTTTTTT
-	TRBV18	TRBD1	TRBJ2-1	CASSSRRPGQSLRNVNEQFF	TGTGCCAGCTCATCCAGACGTCCGGGACAGAGCCTCAGGAACGTCAATGAGCAGTTCTTC
-	TRBV5-4	TRBD1	TRBJ1-4	CASSLGGQGGEKLFF	TGTGCCAGCAGCTTGGGAGGACAGGGGGGCGAAAAACTGTTTTTT
once	TRBV19	TRBD1	TRBJ2-7	CASSIRQGDEQYF	TGTGCCAGTAGTATTAGACAGGGCGACGAGCAGTACTTC
-	TRBV7-2	TRBD1	TRBJ2-7	CASSLAPGQGPYEQYF	TGTGCCAGCAGCTTAGCTCCGGGACAGGGCCCCTACGAGCAGTACTTC
-	TRBV4-3	TRBD2	TRBJ2-1	CASRVTSGGGGEQFF	TGCGCCAGCAGGGTGACTAGCGGGGGCGGGGGTGAGCAGTTCTTC
-	TRBV7-9	TRBD1	TRBJ2-3	CASSVGGQSTDTQYF	TGTGCCAGCAGCGTAGGGGGACAGAGCACAGATACGCAGTATTTT
-	TRBV7-2	TRBD2	TRBJ2-7	CASRAAAGTYEQYF	TGTGCCAGTCGTGCGGCAGCGGGGACCTACGAGCAGTACTTC
-	TRBV9	-	TRBJ2-1	CASSEAGYNEQFF	TGTGCCAGCAGCGAGGCAGGCTACAATGAGCAGTTCTTC
-	TRBV4-1	-	TRBJ1-5	CASSQGRAQPQHF	TGCGCCAGCAGCCAAGGCAGGGCTCAGCCCCAGCATTTT